This T cell receptor beta chain was identified in a study of T cell changes during pregnancy in multiple sclerosis. This clone was observed once. The protocol was immunoSEQ multiplex PCR, while the TCRdb copy is restricted to in-frame clones and leaves out a portion. The sample shows tens of thousands of clones, over 80% of them seen only once. The source is a female donor with multiple sclerosis, enrolled in a pregnancy study. The sample consisted of peripheral blood, taken after pregnancy.

Written as DNA, the CDR3 is TGCGCCAGCAGCTTGGGTTCGTGGGCACAGAGCTCTGGAAACACCATATATTTT. This gives the protein CASSLGSWAQSSGNTIYF. The chain uses TRBV5-1 and TRBJ1-3; D remains unclear. CDR1 and CDR2 from the germline V gene are SGHRS and YFSETQ. V was clipped by 0 bases and J by 0 bases, with 16 bases between them. The CDR3 contains 18 residues.